These 8 T cell receptor beta chains were sequenced from one sample in a study of T cell responses to AZD1222 COVID-19 vaccine. TCRdb keeps only in-frame clones here, not all; method: immunoSEQ multiplex PCR. The sample includes tens of thousands of clones, roughly 89% of them seen just once. The sequencing here drew on peripheral blood, taken on day 0 of AZD1222 vaccination. These receptors came from an adult in good health.

The chain joins TRBV9 to TRBJ2-1; 8 bases are shared with TRBD1. Germline loops: CDR1 SGDLS, CDR2 YYNGEE. The CDR3 extends over 16 amino acids. V gave up 4 bases and J gave up 5 bases; unmatched junction bases: 11. Here the CDR3 DNA reads TGTGCCAGCAGCCCCTGGCAGGGGGCTGGGGACAATGAGCAGTTCTTC. This sequence encodes CASSPWQGAGDNEQFF.

The chain links TRBV7-3 to TRBJ2-1; 9 bases agree with TRBD1. The trim removed 4 bases at V and 0 bases at J, leaving 1 base unmatched. CDR1 and CDR2 from the germline V gene are SGHTA and FQGTGA. The CDR3 totals 15 residues. CDR3 in DNA: TGTGCCAGCAGCTCGACAGGGGGCTCCTACAATGAGCAGTTCTTC. This codes for CASSSTGGSYNEQFF. Based on the CDR3 plus reference TRBV7-3 and TRBJ2-1, the full variable domain is GAGVSQTPSNKVTEKGKYVELRCDPISGHTALYWYRQSLGQGPEFLIYFQGTGAADDSGLPNDRFFAVRPEGSVSTLKIQRTERGDSAVYLCASSSTGGSYNEQFFGPGTRLTVL.

This sequence joins TRBV5-1 and TRBJ1-2; unclear D gene. The V end lost 2 bases, the J end lost 8 bases, and 13 bases lay between the germline ends. The CDR3 totals 13 residues. The germline V gene has CDR1 SGHRS and CDR2 YFSETQ. The CDR3 sequence: CASSFDIDGGYTF. Here the CDR3 DNA reads TGCGCCAGCAGCTTTGACATAGACGGGGGCTACACCTTC.

This sequence joins TRBV10-3 and TRBJ2-1, with 7 positions matching TRBD2. The CDR3 length is 11 residues. V was clipped by 0 bases and J by 15 bases; unmatched bases: 2. Germline CDR1 ENHRY, CDR2 SYGVKD. DNA for the CDR3: TGTGCCATCAGTGAGTCGGGACTACCGTTCTTC. Translation gives CAISESGLPFF.

This chain joins TRBV12-3 or TRBV12-4 and TRBJ1-5; 7 bases agree with TRBD1. CDR3 size: 13 residues. Trimming took 3 bases from V and 6 from J; bases not matched to a gene: 2. For the CDR3, the DNA is TGTGCCAGCAGTTTGACAGGGTCTCAGCCCCAGCATTTT. Residues: CASSLTGSQPQHF.

J is TRBJ2-7 and V is TRBV5-1, with unresolved D. V dropped 2 bases and J dropped 0 bases, with 15 bases sitting between them. Germline-derived CDR1 and CDR2 are SGHRS and YFSETQ. The CDR3 contains 16 residues. The CDR3 reads CASSLTGSRASYEQYF. The CDR3 DNA reads as TGCGCCAGCAGCTTAACGGGTAGCAGAGCCTCCTACGAGCAGTACTTC.

This chain joins TRBV2 and TRBJ1-4; 11 bases map to TRBD1. This CDR3 has 14 amino acids. Germline CDR1 is SNHLY and CDR2 is FYNNEI. Trimming cost V 6 bases and J 11 bases; bases outside gene matches: 8. The CDR3 coding sequence is TGTGCCAGCAGCCAGGACAGGGGGCGTCATAAACTGTTTTTT. Translated: CASSQDRGRHKLFF.

The chain has TRBV5-1 and TRBJ2-6; 7 bases are shared with TRBD1. CDR1 and CDR2 from the germline V gene are SGHRS and YFSETQ. CDR3 length: 19 amino acids. J lost 5 bases, V lost 3 bases, and 17 bases had no gene match. The CDR3 loop is CASSSTSGVTQGRANVLTF. Written as DNA, the CDR3 is TGCGCCAGCAGCTCAACTTCTGGGGTTACACAGGGGAGGGCCAACGTCCTGACTTTC.